A selection of T cell receptor beta chains follows, all from one sample in a study of regulatory T cells in long-lasting Graves disease. MiXCR, applied by TCRdb to the multiplex PCR reads, yields one record per CDR3 protein. Here the sample spans a few hundred thousand distinct CDR3 sequences, around 21% being singletons. This specimen was peripheral blood mononuclear cells (PBMCs), taken at new diagnosis, from a patient treated with antithyroid drugs. These receptors originate from a female donor with Graves disease. The CDR3 runs from the conserved cysteine through the conserved F or W. A D gene is named only where the DNA matches it firmly. Some rows have no size entry. The others give once, few or many, or a class for an expanded clone.

many,NA,TRBV6-2/TRBV6-3,TRBJ1-2,CASSYSGQPEYGYTF,TGTGCCAGCAGTTACTCTGGACAGCCGGAGTATGGCTACACCTTC
many,NA,TRBV7-2,TRBJ1-2,CASSLALTENGYTF,TGTGCCAGCAGCTTAGCGTTGACAGAGAATGGCTACACCTTC
many,NA,TRBV6-2/TRBV6-3,TRBJ1-1,CASSEERSRAFF,TGTGCCAGCAGTGAAGAGCGTTCAAGGGCTTTCTTT
many,NA,TRBV7-2,TRBJ1-5,CASSNTGSTDWPQHF,TGTGCCAGCAGCAATACCGGATCCACAGATTGGCCCCAGCATTTT
many,NA,TRBV4-2,TRBJ1-4,CASSQGLDYEKLFF,TGTGCCAGCAGCCAAGGGCTAGACTATGAAAAACTGTTTTTT
NA,NA,TRBV6-5,TRBJ1-4,CASSLPVEGEGLFNEKLFF,TGTGCCAGCAGTTTACCGGTGGAGGGTGAGGGACTATTTAATGAAAAACTGTTTTTT
few,TRBD1,TRBV14,TRBJ1-2,CASSPDRATGYTF,TGTGCCAGCAGCCCGGACAGGGCCACTGGCTACACCTTC
NA,NA,TRBV4-3,TRBJ2-3,CASSQVGGDTQYF,TGCGCCAGCAGCCAAGTCGGTGGAGATACGCAGTATTTT
many,NA,TRBV7-9,TRBJ2-1,CASSRGGNEQFF,TGTGCCAGCAGCCGAGGAGGAAATGAGCAGTTCTTC
many,NA,TRBV27,TRBJ1-5,CASSFRWLRIGGCQPQHF,TGTGCCAGCAGTTTTCGATGGCTCCGGATAGGAGGTTGTCAGCCCCAGCATTTT
few,NA,TRBV6-1,TRBJ1-6,CASSSLRDSPLHF,TGTGCCAGCAGCAGTCTCCGGGATTCACCCCTCCACTTT
many,NA,TRBV6-2/TRBV6-3,TRBJ2-3,CASGTGSPDTQYF,TGTGCCAGCGGTACGGGAAGCCCAGATACGCAGTATTTT
many,TRBD1,TRBV15,TRBJ2-5,CATSRGTGDPQETQYF,TGTGCCACCAGCAGGGGGACAGGGGACCCCCAAGAGACCCAGTACTTC
many,NA,TRBV6-1,TRBJ2-4,CASSTTDGAVAKNIQYF,TGTGCCAGCAGTACCACAGACGGGGCAGTAGCCAAAAACATTCAGTACTTC
many,TRBD2,TRBV28,TRBJ2-5,CASSSGSDETQYF,TGTGCCAGCAGTAGCGGGAGTGATGAGACCCAGTACTTC
many,NA,TRBV24-1,TRBJ2-1,CATSEHRDRTSTEQFF,TGTGCCACCAGTGAGCACCGGGACAGGACTAGCACTGAGCAGTTCTTC
NA,NA,TRBV3-1,TRBJ2-7,CASSQVVGYEQYF,TGTGCCAGCAGCCAAGTTGTTGGATACGAGCAGTACTTC
once,NA,TRBV12-3/TRBV12-4,TRBJ1-4,CASLGQNNEKLFF,TGTGCCAGCCTCGGGCAGAATAATGAAAAACTGTTTTTT
few,NA,TRBV5-8,TRBJ1-4,CASSLAGSATNEKLFF,TGTGCCAGCAGCTTGGCCGGGTCTGCAACTAATGAAAAACTGTTTTTT
NA,NA,TRBV7-2,TRBJ2-2,CASSLQESSGELFF,TGTGCCAGCAGCTTGCAGGAGTCGTCCGGGGAGCTGTTTTTT
many,NA,TRBV20-1,TRBJ1-1,CSAQSTANTEAFF,TGCAGTGCTCAGAGTACAGCGAACACTGAAGCTTTCTTT
many,NA,TRBV7-8,TRBJ2-5,CASSNQGFWETQYF,TGTGCCAGCAGTAACCAGGGGTTTTGGGAGACCCAGTACTTC
many,NA,TRBV20-1,TRBJ2-7,CSARGELGTYEQYF,TGCAGTGCTAGAGGGGAACTAGGGACCTACGAGCAGTACTTC
many,NA,TRBV7-2,TRBJ2-2,CASSLEQGGTGELFF,TGTGCCAGCAGCTTAGAACAGGGAGGGACCGGGGAGCTGTTTTTT
few,NA,TRBV28,TRBJ1-5,CASSLWDNRSNQPQHF,TGTGCCAGCAGTTTATGGGATAACAGGAGCAATCAGCCCCAGCATTTT
NA,NA,TRBV5-1,TRBJ1-1,CASRGAAEDTEAFF,TGCGCCAGCAGAGGGGCCGCAGAGGACACTGAAGCTTTCTTT
many,NA,TRBV2,TRBJ1-2,CASREGYGYTF,TGTGCCAGCAGGGAGGGGTATGGCTACACCTTC
many,NA,TRBV7-2,TRBJ1-2,CASSRDQQGYTF,TGTGCCAGCAGCAGGGATCAGCAAGGCTACACCTTC
many,NA,TRBV7-8,TRBJ2-7,CASTQAADYSYEQYF,TGTGCCAGCACTCAAGCGGCAGACTACTCCTACGAGCAGTACTTC
many,TRBD1,TRBV7-2,TRBJ2-1,CASSSRTGTGDEQFF,TGTGCCAGCAGCTCCAGGACAGGGACGGGGGATGAGCAGTTCTTC
many,TRBD2,TRBV12-3/TRBV12-4,TRBJ2-1,CASIPRDYPNEQFF,TGTGCCAGCATCCCCAGGGACTACCCAAATGAGCAGTTCTTC
many,TRBD2,TRBV5-1,TRBJ2-1,CASSLASGGYNEQFF,TGCGCCAGCAGCTTGGCATCGGGGGGGTACAATGAGCAGTTCTTC
many,NA,TRBV2,TRBJ1-5,CASTPSWTYRAIDQPQHF,TGTGCCAGCACCCCATCCTGGACATACCGAGCTATTGATCAGCCCCAGCATTTT
many,TRBD2,TRBV6-1,TRBJ2-7,CASGIAGAPWWQYF,TGTGCCAGCGGAATAGCGGGGGCGCCGTGGTGGCAGTACTTC
many,NA,TRBV3-1,TRBJ1-6,CASSQSLTRDIAPLHF,TGTGCCAGCAGCCAGTCTTTGACCCGTGATATCGCACCCCTCCACTTT
NA,NA,TRBV15,TRBJ1-5,CATSRFGADFNQPQHF,TGTGCCACCAGCAGGTTTGGGGCAGATTTCAATCAGCCCCAGCATTTT